This passage covers 27 T cell receptor beta chains from one sample sequenced in a study of cytomegalovirus exposure and HLA in healthy donors. Both 60 Vbeta primers and 13 Jbeta primers went into the PCR. Profiled with immunoSEQ multiplex PCR; TCRdb holds only in-frame clones, not every one. The sample data list approximately 68,000 clones. The source material was PBMCs. The receptors come from a female donor in good health and CMV-seropositive.

The chain joins TRBV6-1 to TRBJ1-5; D not certain. Looked up from germline, CDR1 is MNHNS and CDR2 is SASEGT. CDR3 length equals 16 residues. Trimming shortened V by 2 bases and J by 5 bases, and 16 bases separated the two germline ends. The CDR3 protein is CASSESLGRSHQPQHF. The CDR3 DNA follows: TGTGCCAGCAGTGAAAGCCTCGGCAGGTCACATCAGCCCCAGCATTTT.

V is TRBV27 and J is TRBJ1-1, with D unclear. This CDR3 contains 13 residues. CDR1 is MNHEY, CDR2 SMNVEV, per germline (reference sequence). V dropped 3 bases and J dropped 4 bases, with 9 bases sitting between them. CDR3 in DNA: TGTGCCAGCAGTTTCGGGGAGTTCACTGAAGCTTTCTTT. It encodes CASSFGEFTEAFF.

This rearrangement joins TRBV29-1 to TRBJ1-1; TRBD1 matches at 8 bases. The CDR3 totals 12 residues. Germline CDR1 and CDR2: SQVTM and ANQGSEA. The CDR3 loop reads CCYRGVNTEAFF. CDR3 DNA sequence: TGCTGTTACAGGGGGGTGAACACTGAAGCTTTCTTT.

The chain's CDR3 is CASSARGIGVSNQPQHF. For the CDR3, the DNA is TGTGCCAGCAGTGCCCGAGGCATCGGAGTTAGCAATCAGCCCCAGCATTTT. The rearrangement links TRBV6-1 to TRBJ1-5; D gene uncertain. Germline-derived CDR1 and CDR2 are MNHNS and SASEGT. This CDR3 has 17 amino acids. V shed 4 bases and J shed 0 bases, with 16 bases lying between them.

The V gene is TRBV28, the J gene TRBJ2-7; 10 bases are a match to TRBD2. The J segment lost 4 bases and the V segment lost 5 bases, leaving 2 bases of the junction unmatched. The CDR3 covers 13 residues. From germline, CDR1 is MDHEN and CDR2 SYDVKM. This chain's CDR3 is CASSTSGDYEQYF. The CDR3 DNA reads TGTGCCAGCAGTACTAGCGGGGATTACGAGCAGTACTTC.

CDR3 protein: CASSQDQSANTGELFF. CDR3 nucleotides: TGTGCCAGCAGCCAAGATCAGTCCGCGAACACCGGGGAGCTGTTTTTT. The chain combines TRBV14 with TRBJ2-2; D is ambiguous. The CDR3 is made up of 16 amino acids. Germline CDR1 SGHDN, CDR2 FVKESK. Trimming pared 0 bases from V and 0 bases from J, leaving 8 bases between. The full variable domain, with the rest looked up from reference TRBV14 and TRBJ2-2, is EAGVTQFPSHSVIEKGQTVTLRCDPISGHDNLYWYRRVMGKEIKFLLHFVKESKQDESGMPNNRFLAERTGGTYSTLKVQPAELEDSGVYFCASSQDQSANTGELFFGEGSRLTVL.

This chain links TRBV6-5 with TRBJ1-1; D is possibly TRBD1 (6 bases). Germline CDR1 is MNHEY and CDR2 is SVGAGI. V shed 2 bases and J shed 2 bases, with 15 bases lying between them. CDR3 length equals 16 residues. The CDR3 DNA follows: TGTGCCAGCAGTTACGCTGGACAGTGGGCTAACACTGAAGCTTTCTTT. It yields the protein CASSYAGQWANTEAFF.

The CDR3 spells CASRGGQYQETQYF. The CDR3 coding sequence is TGTGCCAGCAGGGGGGGACAGTACCAAGAGACCCAGTACTTC. This chain joins TRBV2 and TRBJ2-5, with TRBD1 as a possible D gene (7 bases). The CDR3 contains 14 residues. CDR1 is SNHLY and CDR2 is FYNNEI in the germline V gene. The V end was cut by 6 bases, the J end by 0 bases, with 11 bases between.

The chain joins TRBV29-1 to TRBJ2-3; 7 positions agree with TRBD2. The CDR3 spans 15 residues. Germline CDR1 is SQVTM and CDR2 is ANQGSEA. V was clipped by 7 bases and J by 6 bases; unmatched bases: 16. The CDR3 DNA reads TGCAGCGCCCAGACGGGGAGGGCGGTGGGGGATACGCAGTATTTT. It encodes CSAQTGRAVGDTQYF.

This chain's CDR3 is CSASQINEQFF. CDR3 sequence (DNA): TGCAGTGCTTCACAGATCAATGAGCAGTTCTTC. The chain combines TRBV20-1 with TRBJ2-1, with D unclear. Germline V CDR1 and CDR2: DFQATT, SNEGSKA (reference sequence). This CDR3 is 11 amino acids long. Trimming left V 5 bases short and J 6 bases short, with 8 bases between.

The chain is built from TRBV27 and TRBJ2-5; 9 bases line up with TRBD2. The germline V gene encodes CDR1 MNHEY and CDR2 SMNVEV (reference sequence). J lost 7 bases, V lost 5 bases, and 8 bases had no gene match. The CDR3 loop spans 14 amino acids. In DNA, the CDR3 is TGTGCCAGCAGTAGAAGCGGGGGGTGGGCGACCCAGTACTTC. It translates to CASSRSGGWATQYF.

The chain joins TRBV4-3 to TRBJ2-7; TRBD1 matches at 7 bases. Germline V gene data show CDR1 as LGHNA and CDR2 as YSLEER. With 1 base clipped from V and 2 bases from J, the junction kept 8 bases outside the gene matches. The CDR3 contains 16 residues. The CDR3 is CASSQGLPGQPYEQYF. The CDR3 DNA follows: TGCGCCAGCAGCCAAGGGCTACCGGGACAGCCCTACGAGCAGTACTTC.

The chain uses TRBV7-6 and TRBJ2-2, with 14 bases fitting TRBD2. The CDR3 runs 18 residues. The V and J ends lost 3 bases and 1 base, in that order; junction bases with no gene match: 4. Germline loops: CDR1 SGHVS, CDR2 FNYEAQ. In DNA, the CDR3 is TGTGCCAGCAGCTTGACTAGCGGGGGGGCTTGGAACACCGGGGAGCTGTTTTTT. This codes for CASSLTSGGAWNTGELFF.

The V gene is TRBV5-6, the J gene TRBJ2-7; the D is unclear. Trimming pared 0 bases from V and 1 base from J, leaving 5 bases between. Germline lookup yields CDR1 SGHDT and CDR2 YYEEEE. This CDR3 has 13 residues. For the CDR3, the DNA is TGTGCCAGCAGCTTGGGCAGGTCCTACGAGCAGTACTTC. The encoded protein is CASSLGRSYEQYF.

V is TRBV5-6 and J is TRBJ1-1, with D perhaps matching TRBD1 (6 bases). CDR1 is SGHDT and CDR2 is YYEEEE in the germline V gene. V dropped 0 bases and J dropped 8 bases, with 8 bases sitting between them. The CDR3 has 12 amino acids. The CDR3: CASSLVGTEAFF. CDR3 in DNA: TGTGCCAGCAGCTTGGTCGGGACAGAAGCTTTCTTT.

V usage is TRBV6-1 and J usage is TRBJ2-3; 13 positions agree with TRBD2. CDR1 and CDR2 from the germline V gene are MNHNS and SASEGT. V lost 5 bases to trimming and J lost 4 bases; unmatched junction nucleotides: 3. This CDR3 spans 15 amino acids. CDR3 bases: TGTGCCAGCAGTACACTAGCGGGGGGGTCAGATACGCAGTATTTT. Protein product: CASSTLAGGSDTQYF.

The chain links TRBV30 to TRBJ2-1; 9 bases fit TRBD2. With V trimmed by 3 bases and J by 2 bases, 11 bases remained unmatched. Germline lookup yields CDR1 GTSNPN and CDR2 SVGIG (reference sequence). This CDR3 comprises 17 residues. The CDR3 protein is CAWSLGGASGAYNEQFF. The DNA of the CDR3 is TGTGCCTGGAGCTTAGGGGGCGCTAGCGGGGCCTACAATGAGCAGTTCTTC.

V is TRBV4-2 and J is TRBJ2-1, with 7 bases identical to TRBD2. Trimming cost V 0 bases and J 0 bases; bases outside gene matches: 5. The CDR3 totals 17 residues. Germline V lookup: CDR1 LGHNA, CDR2 YNFKEQ. The CDR3 DNA reads TGTGCCAGCAGCCAAGATAGGCGGGGGAGCTCCTACAATGAGCAGTTCTTC. This translates into CASSQDRRGSSYNEQFF.

The rearrangement uses TRBV5-1 and TRBJ2-2; D uncertain. The germline gives CDR1 SGHRS, CDR2 YFSETQ. V was cut by 3 bases and J by 4 bases, with 13 bases left in between. The CDR3 sequence is 15 residues long. CDR3 bases: TGCGCCAGCAGCTCCAACTTTGCCCTCACCGGGGAGCTGTTTTTT. This codes for CASSSNFALTGELFF.

This chain uses TRBV15 with TRBJ2-7; 12 nucleotides align to TRBD2. The V segment lost 4 bases and the J segment 0 bases; nucleotides outside the gene matches: 10. Germline V gene lookup returns CDR1 LNHNV and CDR2 YYDKDF (reference sequence). The CDR3 is 18 amino acids. The CDR3 region is CATSTFRLAGVPSYEQYF. The CDR3 bases are TGTGCCACCAGCACCTTCCGACTAGCGGGAGTCCCCTCCTACGAGCAGTACTTC.

The chain is built from TRBV6-6 and TRBJ2-1; tentatively, D is TRBD2 (5 bases). V dropped 4 bases and J dropped 7 bases, with 14 bases sitting between them. Germline CDR1 reads MNHNY; CDR2 reads SVGAGI (reference sequence). The CDR3 contains 14 residues. CDR3 sequence (DNA): TGTGCCAGCAGTTTCCCCAGGACTTTTAATGAGCAGTTCTTC. Protein sequence: CASSFPRTFNEQFF.

The V call is TRBV4-1, the J call TRBJ2-2; D is possibly TRBD1 (5 bases). Germline V gene lookup returns CDR1 MGHRA and CDR2 YSYEKL. The CDR3 sequence is 14 residues long. Deletions cut 1 base from V and 5 bases from J, with 8 bases between. This CDR3 reads CASSQARETGELFF. The DNA of the CDR3 is TGCGCCAGCAGCCAAGCCAGGGAAACCGGGGAGCTGTTTTTT.

The rearrangement links TRBV15 to TRBJ1-1; TRBD1 matches 8 bases. In germline, CDR1 is LNHNV, CDR2 YYDKDF (reference sequence). This CDR3 region has 15 residues. V dropped 1 base and J dropped 2; count of bases not matched to a gene: 3. The CDR3 spells CATSRAGTGNTEAFF. The CDR3 DNA is TGTGCCACCAGCAGAGCCGGGACAGGCAACACTGAAGCTTTCTTT.

This chain uses TRBV4-3 with TRBJ1-1; 12 bases line up with TRBD1. The CDR3 totals 16 residues. The V gene end was trimmed by 4 bases and the J gene end by 5 bases; junction bases not matched to a gene: 8. Germline values: CDR1 LGHNA, CDR2 YSLEER. The CDR3: CASSLRDRGLGTEAFF. The CDR3 DNA sequence: TGCGCCAGCAGCCTCCGGGACAGGGGGCTAGGGACTGAAGCTTTCTTT.

The gene calls are TRBV25-1 and TRBJ2-3; the match to TRBD2 covers 13 bases. Germline V CDR1 and CDR2: MGHDK, SYGVNS. The CDR3 covers 15 residues. J lost 4 bases, V lost 4 bases, and 2 bases had no gene match. In DNA form, the CDR3 reads TGTGCCAGCAGTGGGACTAGCGGGAGTGCAGATACGCAGTATTTT. It yields the protein CASSGTSGSADTQYF.

J is TRBJ1-6 and V is TRBV2, with a possible D match to TRBD1 (6 bases). The germline V gene has CDR1 SNHLY and CDR2 FYNNEI. The CDR3 has 12 residues. Trimming stripped 7 bases from V and 10 bases from J, with 11 bases between. The CDR3 coding sequence is TGTGCCAGCAACCGCGGGGGCTCACCCCTCCACTTT. The encoded protein is CASNRGGSPLHF.

The J gene is TRBJ2-5, the V gene TRBV6-5; 7 positions agree with TRBD1. Losses at the gene ends were 6 bases for V and 0 bases for J; bases not matched to a gene: 4. Germline CDR1 MNHEY, CDR2 SVGAGI. The CDR3 length is 14 residues. CDR3 loop: CASRKQGYQETQYF. In DNA, the CDR3 is TGTGCCAGCAGGAAACAGGGGTACCAAGAGACCCAGTACTTC.